This entry describes one T cell receptor (beta chain). What it binds is not known. These data originate in a study of cytomegalovirus exposure and HLA in healthy donors. As for the study in general: Earlier work reported 100 million or so unique TCR beta sequences from about 180 million T cells. Regarding the study as a whole: A later analysis linked some 18,000 TCR beta sequences to HLA alleles at 0.05 false discovery rate. Exclusion as indistinguishable affected some V segments, including TRBV6-2 and TRBV6-3. A later analysis by the authors found several of the most significant clusters apparently linked to common viral pathogens.

The PCR used 60 Vbeta and 13 Jbeta primers. Data came from immunoSEQ multiplex PCR; TCRdb stores just in-frame clones and leaves some out. Of roughly 120,000 clones in the sample, around 77% are singletons; the top ten hold approximately 5%. The CDR3 sequence is 17 residues long. Germline CDR1 reads SGDLS; CDR2 reads YYNGEE. Trimming took 0 bases from V and 6 from J; bases not matched to a gene: 9. The source of this sequence is a woman in her thirties in good health and CMV-seropositive. This chain links TRBV9 with TRBJ1-4; TRBD1 agrees at 9 bases. Source material: PBMCs. CDR3 amino acids: CASSVDRGQGRDEKLFF. CDR3 bases: TGTGCCAGCAGCGTAGACAGGGGACAGGGTCGAGATGAAAAACTGTTTTTT. The complete variable domain, with remaining parts taken from reference TRBV9 and TRBJ1-4, reads DSGVTQTPKHLITATGQRVTLRCSPRSGDLSVYWYQQSLDQGLQFLIQYYNGEERAKGNILERFSAQQFPDLHSELNLSSLELGDSALYFCASSVDRGQGRDEKLFFGSGTQLSVL.